The 27 T cell receptor beta chains listed next were all sequenced from one sample in a study of resident and recirculating memory T cells in vitiligo. Generated by immunoSEQ multiplex PCR, the TCRdb table keeps only in-frame clones and is missing some. The data show roughly 76,000 clones, just over 90% seen once. The sequencing sample was made of blood. These receptor sequences come from a male donor with vitiligo.

This chain joins TRBV18 and TRBJ1-5; D gene uncertain. The germline V and J ends were trimmed by 0 bases and 2 bases, with 8 bases remaining between them. Germline-derived CDR1 and CDR2 are KGHSH and LQKENI. The CDR3 consists of 15 residues. The CDR3 DNA sequence: TGTGCCAGCTCACCACCTTCGGCGGGCAATCAGCCCCAGCATTTT. It encodes CASSPPSAGNQPQHF.

This chain links TRBV4-3 with TRBJ2-7; possibly TRBD1 for D (6 bases). Trimming cost V 5 bases and J 5 bases, with 19 bases left between them. Germline V gene lookup returns CDR1 LGHNA and CDR2 YSLEER. The CDR3 is made up of 15 amino acids. The CDR3: CASSEGVQGIHEQYF. The CDR3 DNA sequence: TGCGCCAGCAGCGAGGGGGTACAGGGCATACACGAGCAGTACTTC.

J is TRBJ2-5 and V is TRBV7-7, with D unclear. Germline-derived CDR1 and CDR2 are SSHAT and FNYEAQ (reference sequence). This CDR3 contains 14 residues. V lost 1 base to trimming and J lost 1 base, with 7 bases between them. For the CDR3, the DNA is TGTGCCAGCAGCTTAGGTCCAGGCCAAGAGACCCAGTACTTC. Amino acid sequence: CASSLGPGQETQYF. Full variable domain (missing parts from reference TRBV7-7 and TRBJ2-5): GAGVSQSPRYKVTKRGQDVTLRCDPISSHATLYWYQQALGQGPEFLTYFNYEAQPDKSGLPSDRFSAERPEGSISTLTIQRTEQRDSAMYRCASSLGPGQETQYFGPGTRLLVL.

The chain recombines TRBV18 with TRBJ2-7, with 13 bases matching TRBD2. Germline-derived CDR1 and CDR2 are KGHSH and LQKENI. The V gene end was trimmed by 2 bases and the J gene end by 4 bases; junction bases not matched to a gene: 5. CDR3 length equals 16 residues. CDR3 DNA sequence: TGTGCCAGCTCACCAGGACTAGCGGGGGCCGCTTACGAGCAGTACTTC. It specifies CASSPGLAGAAYEQYF.

The CDR3 nucleotides are TGTGCCAGCAGCTTAACCCGAGGGCCGAGCACAGATACGCAGTATTTT. Amino acids: CASSLTRGPSTDTQYF. This chain uses TRBV7-3 with TRBJ2-3, with D perhaps matching TRBD2 (5 bases). The CDR3 consists of 16 residues. V shed 0 bases and J shed 0 bases, with 10 bases lying between them. Germline lookup yields CDR1 SGHTA and CDR2 FQGTGA.

This chain uses TRBV19 with TRBJ2-6, with 7 bases that match TRBD1. The germline V gene encodes CDR1 LNHDA and CDR2 SQIVND (reference sequence). V gave up 7 bases and J gave up 1 base; unmatched junction bases: 7. CDR3 length: 16 residues. The CDR3 protein is CASKGQPLSGANVLTF. The CDR3, as DNA: TGTGCCAGTAAGGGACAGCCCTTATCTGGGGCCAACGTCCTGACTTTC.

The rearrangement uses TRBV7-2 and TRBJ2-2; 9 bases line up with TRBD1. The V gene end was trimmed by 3 bases and the J gene end by 5 bases; junction bases not matched to a gene: 4. Germline assignment: CDR1 SGHTA and CDR2 FQGNSA. This CDR3 has 15 amino acids. The CDR3 protein is CASSFGDRETGELFF. The DNA of the CDR3 is TGTGCCAGCAGCTTCGGGGACAGGGAAACCGGGGAGCTGTTTTTT.

This clone appeared once. The rearrangement joins TRBV19 to TRBJ1-1; tentative D call: TRBD1 (6 bases). Trimming cost V 6 bases and J 1 base, with 9 bases left between them. CDR3 length: 13 amino acids. Germline CDR1 and CDR2: LNHDA and SQIVND (reference sequence). CDR3 sequence reads: CASRDSWNTEAFF. CDR3 DNA: TGTGCCAGTAGGGACAGTTGGAACACTGAAGCTTTCTTT. The whole variable domain, remainder taken from reference TRBV19 and TRBJ1-1, is DGGITQSPKYLFRKEGQNVTLSCEQNLNHDAMYWYRQDPGQGLRLIYYSQIVNDFQKGDIAEGYSVSREKKESFPLTVTSAQKNPTAFYLCASRDSWNTEAFFGQGTRLTVV.

This chain links TRBV27 with TRBJ2-2; the D gene is possibly TRBD2 (5 bases). Germline V lookup: CDR1 MNHEY, CDR2 SMNVEV (reference sequence). The V gene lost 5 bases and the J gene lost 5 bases, with 9 bases spanning the gap. CDR3 size: 13 residues. The CDR3 DNA reads TGTGCCAGCAGTCCCAGGAGGACCGGGGAGCTGTTTTTT. This translates into CASSPRRTGELFF.

The chain links TRBV9 to TRBJ2-7, with 13 nucleotides matching TRBD2. V was pared by 2 bases and J by 7 bases, with 6 bases of the junction left unmatched. Germline V CDR1 and CDR2: SGDLS, YYNGEE. This CDR3 spans 15 amino acids. For the CDR3, the DNA is TGTGCCAGCAGCGTCGGGACTAGCGGGGAATGGGAGCAGTACTTC. Protein product: CASSVGTSGEWEQYF.

The V call is TRBV28, the J call TRBJ2-7, with D maybe TRBD1 (6 bases). The V and J ends lost 7 bases and 2 bases respectively, with 9 bases between them. Germline CDR1 MDHEN, CDR2 SYDVKM. This CDR3 contains 12 residues. The CDR3 nucleotides read TGTGCCAGCAACACAGGGCCCTACGAGCAGTACTTC. Translating it yields CASNTGPYEQYF.

The chain links TRBV7-8 to TRBJ1-5; tentatively, D is TRBD1 (5 bases). V lost 5 bases, J lost 3 bases, and 8 bases lay in between. The CDR3 contains 13 residues. CDR1 and CDR2 from the germline V gene are SGHVS and FQNEAQ. This CDR3 reads CASSQGANQPQHF. The CDR3 coding sequence is TGTGCCAGCAGCCAGGGTGCCAATCAGCCCCAGCATTTT.

This sequence joins TRBV28 and TRBJ1-5, with 8 bases lining up with TRBD1. The V gene end was trimmed by 3 bases and the J gene end by 9 bases; junction bases not matched to a gene: 7. Per the germline V gene, CDR1 is MDHEN and CDR2 is SYDVKM. The CDR3 sequence is 14 residues long. The CDR3 reads CASSFPRGLRPQHF. The DNA for the CDR3 is TGTGCCAGCAGTTTCCCCAGGGGGCTTAGGCCCCAGCATTTT.

The chain recombines TRBV29-1 with TRBJ2-2, with 9 positions matching TRBD1. This CDR3 has 16 amino acids. Germline V gene sequence: CDR1 SQVTM, CDR2 ANQGSEA. With 0 bases clipped from V and 0 bases from J, the junction kept 2 bases outside the gene matches. The CDR3 is CSVEDRDRANTGELFF. The CDR3 DNA follows: TGCAGCGTTGAAGATCGGGACAGGGCGAACACCGGGGAGCTGTTTTTT.

The rearrangement uses TRBV2 and TRBJ1-1, with TRBD1 matching 12 bases. This CDR3 is 14 amino acids long. V shed 7 bases, J shed 4 bases, and the junction held 4 bases outside the gene matches. Looked up from germline, CDR1 is SNHLY and CDR2 is FYNNEI. The DNA for the CDR3 is TGTGCCAGCACGGGACAGGGGGCGGGCACTGAAGCTTTCTTT. Protein: CASTGQGAGTEAFF. Full variable domain (missing parts from reference TRBV2 and TRBJ1-1): EPEVTQTPSHQVTQMGQEVILRCVPISNHLYFYWYRQILGQKVEFLVSFYNNEISEKSEIFDDQFSVERPDGSNFTLKIRSTKLEDSAMYFCASTGQGAGTEAFFGQGTRLTVV.

The gene calls are TRBV29-1 and TRBJ2-3; TRBD2 agrees at 7 bases. V lost 5 bases to trimming and J lost 0 bases; unmatched junction nucleotides: 8. Germline lookup yields CDR1 SQVTM and CDR2 ANQGSEA. CDR3 size: 15 residues. The CDR3 region is CSVSPSGVSTDTQYF. The CDR3 region has the DNA TGCAGCGTTTCCCCGAGCGGGGTCAGCACAGATACGCAGTATTTT.

This chain uses TRBV6-1 with TRBJ1-5; TRBD1 is a possible D gene (5 bases). The CDR3 spans 14 residues. The ends were cut back, 0 bases at V and 7 bases at J, with 10 bases in the middle. Per the germline V gene, CDR1 is MNHNS and CDR2 is SASEGT. CDR3 DNA sequence: TGTGCCAGCAGTGAAGCTCGGGGGAGGCAGCCCCAGCATTTT. It is translated as CASSEARGRQPQHF.

The V gene is TRBV29-1, the J gene TRBJ1-5; tentatively, D is TRBD1 (5 bases). This CDR3 comprises 12 residues. CDR1 is SQVTM and CDR2 is ANQGSEA in the germline V gene. The germline V and J ends were trimmed by 7 bases and 7 bases, with 14 bases remaining between them. The CDR3 is CSATGVNQPQHF. The CDR3 bases are TGCAGCGCCACAGGTGTGAACCAGCCCCAGCATTTT. Based on the CDR3 plus reference TRBV29-1 and TRBJ1-5, the full variable domain is SAVISQKPSRDICQRGTSLTIQCQVDSQVTMMFWYRQQPGQSLTLIATANQGSEATYESGFVIDKFPISRPNLTFSTLTVSNMSPEDSSIYLCSATGVNQPQHFGDGTRLSIL.

This rearrangement joins TRBV7-9 to TRBJ2-1; D not resolved. From germline, CDR1 is SEHNR and CDR2 FQNEAQ (reference sequence). Trimming left V 5 bases short and J 7 bases short, with 15 bases between. The CDR3 runs 14 residues. The CDR3 region has the DNA TGTGCCAGCAGCCTATCCAAGTCCCGGAATGAGCAGTTCTTC. It translates to CASSLSKSRNEQFF.

This clone occurred a few times. The J gene is TRBJ1-1, the V gene TRBV29-1, with D possibly being TRBD1 (5 bases). Trimming took off 4 bases at V and 0 bases at J, with 21 bases between the two ends. CDR3 length: 17 residues. The V gene's germline CDR1 is SQVTM and CDR2 ANQGSEA. The CDR3 region is CSVVGQGVNHMNTEAFF. Written as DNA, the CDR3 is TGCAGCGTTGTAGGGCAGGGCGTAAATCATATGAACACTGAAGCTTTCTTT.

This chain joins TRBV5-6 and TRBJ1-6; weak D call: TRBD1 (6 bases). The CDR3 sequence is 16 residues long. V lost 4 bases and J lost 5, with 16 bases in between. Germline CDR1 is SGHDT and CDR2 is YYEEEE. Here the CDR3 reads CASSVDLGADNSPLHF. The CDR3 nucleotides read TGTGCCAGCAGCGTCGATCTGGGGGCGGATAATTCACCCCTCCACTTT.

The chain carries TRBV7-2 and TRBJ2-7; 12 bases line up with TRBD2. After removal of 3 bases from V and 3 bases from J, the junction contained 15 bases not matched to a gene. The CDR3 loop spans 19 amino acids. The germline V gene encodes CDR1 SGHTA and CDR2 FQGNSA. CDR3 protein: CASSFRTTSGGPTFYEQYF. The DNA of the CDR3 is TGTGCCAGCAGCTTCCGAACGACTAGCGGGGGCCCCACTTTCTACGAGCAGTACTTC.

This clone was observed a few times. V is TRBV7-6 and J is TRBJ2-5; 9 bases are shared with TRBD2. Trimming took 3 bases from V and 1 from J; bases not matched to a gene: 6. The CDR3 runs 16 residues. CDR1 and CDR2 from the germline V gene are SGHVS and FNYEAQ. The DNA of the CDR3 is TGTGCCAGCAGCTTGGATAGCGGGGGATCCCAAGAGACCCAGTACTTC. As protein: CASSLDSGGSQETQYF.

The chain is built from TRBV6-5 and TRBJ1-5; a possible D gene is TRBD1 (5 bases). The CDR3 totals 14 residues. Trimming removed 2 bases from V and 1 base from J, with 6 bases in between. Germline CDR1 reads MNHEY; CDR2 reads SVGAGI. The CDR3 here is CASSYGGSNQPQHF. The CDR3 DNA is TGTGCCAGCAGTTACGGGGGGAGCAATCAGCCCCAGCATTTT.

The chain has TRBV2 and TRBJ2-1; 8 nucleotides agree with TRBD1. Germline loops: CDR1 SNHLY, CDR2 FYNNEI. Trimming at V came to 6 bases and at J to 9 bases, leaving 7 bases not matched to a gene. CDR3 length: 13 residues. The CDR3 region has the DNA TGTGCCAGCAGCCGGACAGGGTTTGGTGAGCAGTTCTTC. Translating it yields CASSRTGFGEQFF.

The chain recombines TRBV7-2 with TRBJ2-7; 8 positions match TRBD2. Germline V CDR1 and CDR2: SGHTA, FQGNSA. V was pared by 2 bases and J by 6 bases, with 6 bases of the junction left unmatched. The CDR3 length is 14 residues. The CDR3 DNA reads TGTGCCAGCAGCTTATCGGGAGGGTTGGCCGAGCAGTACTTC. It encodes CASSLSGGLAEQYF.

The J gene is TRBJ1-5, the V gene TRBV29-1; 8 bases line up with TRBD1. This CDR3 comprises 13 residues. The germline V gene has CDR1 SQVTM and CDR2 ANQGSEA. Trimming cost V 4 bases and J 4 bases; bases outside gene matches: 3. CDR3 sequence: CSVGDRTNQPQHF. Here the CDR3 DNA reads TGCAGCGTTGGGGACAGGACAAATCAGCCCCAGCATTTT. Supplemented by reference TRBV29-1 and TRBJ1-5, the full variable domain reads SAVISQKPSRDICQRGTSLTIQCQVDSQVTMMFWYRQQPGQSLTLIATANQGSEATYESGFVIDKFPISRPNLTFSTLTVSNMSPEDSSIYLCSVGDRTNQPQHFGDGTRLSIL.